This entry lists 32 T cell receptor beta chains sequenced from one sample in a study of shared clonotypes between healthy human individuals. Only in-frame clones appear in the TCRdb table, and some are missing; sequencing was by immunoSEQ multiplex PCR. The data show roughly 1,000,000 clones, 75% to 85% seen once. Sequenced: memory CD4+ T cells from PBMCs. Subset specified: CD45RA-negative fraction. These receptors all come from a man aged 18 to 30 in good health. Some clones in this sample may be carry-over from other donors' samples.

A note on this clone: A far larger clone is one nucleotide away, so this likely arose from a read error. The chain has TRBV10-3 and TRBJ2-3; D is uncertain. Germline V gives CDR1 ENHRY, CDR2 SYGVKD. CDR3 length: 11 residues. For the CDR3, the DNA is TGTGCCAGCAGTTACACAGATACGCAGTATTTT. This gives the protein CASSYTDTQYF.

The chain couples TRBV5-4 to TRBJ2-2, with TRBD2 matching over 11 bases. J lost 4 bases, V lost 4 bases, and 9 bases had no gene match. The CDR3 covers 17 residues. Germline loops: CDR1 SGHNT, CDR2 YYREEE (reference sequence). CDR3 DNA sequence: TGTGCCAGCAGCCCATATGGTGGACTAGCGGGCACCGGGGAGCTGTTTTTT. Residues: CASSPYGGLAGTGELFF.

The chain has TRBV28 and TRBJ2-7, with D tentatively TRBD1 or TRBD2 (6 bases each). The CDR3 has 15 amino acids. With 5 bases removed from V and 0 bases from J, the gap between germline ends came to 14 bases. From germline, CDR1 is MDHEN and CDR2 SYDVKM. The CDR3 loop reads CASSPGAIYSYEQYF. CDR3 nucleotides: TGTGCCAGCAGTCCGGGGGCGATCTACTCCTACGAGCAGTACTTC.

The chain links TRBV6-1 to TRBJ2-1; TRBD2 matches 12 bases. Germline values: CDR1 MNHNS, CDR2 SASEGT. The CDR3 runs to 13 residues. V was clipped by 11 bases and J by 8 bases; unmatched bases: 7. Here the CDR3 reads CAGRLAGDDEQFF. The CDR3 DNA reads TGTGCCGGCCGACTAGCGGGAGACGATGAGCAGTTCTTC.

The rearrangement links TRBV15 to TRBJ2-7; 12 bases agree with TRBD2. J gave up 5 bases and V 1 base, and 6 bases lay outside the gene matches. CDR3 length equals 16 residues. The germline gives CDR1 LNHNV, CDR2 YYDKDF (reference sequence). CDR3 coding DNA: TGTGCCACCAGCAGAGGCCGACTAGCGGGAGACCACGAGCAGTACTTC. This gives the protein CATSRGRLAGDHEQYF.

This chain uses TRBV15 with TRBJ1-5; no clear D gene. Germline CDR1 reads LNHNV; CDR2 reads YYDKDF (reference sequence). CDR3 size: 14 residues. V gave up 0 bases and J gave up 5 bases, with 8 bases separating them. The CDR3 DNA is TGTGCCACCAGCAGAGAGGAGCCCTATCAGCCCCAGCATTTT. Translating gives CATSREEPYQPQHF.

The V gene is TRBV7-9, the J gene TRBJ2-1, with 9 bases identical to TRBD1. Germline V gene data show CDR1 as SEHNR and CDR2 as FQNEAQ (reference sequence). V gave up 5 bases and J gave up 8 bases; unmatched junction bases: 7. The CDR3 has 14 amino acids. This CDR3 is CASSRQGEFDEQFF. The DNA of the CDR3 is TGTGCCAGCAGCCGACAGGGGGAGTTCGATGAGCAGTTCTTC.

CDR3 in DNA: TGTGCCAGCAGCAGAAGACAGGGCCTTGAGGATGAGCAGTTCTTC. Translating gives CASSRRQGLEDEQFF. The chain carries TRBV7-9 and TRBJ2-1; 7 nucleotides line up with TRBD1. V lost 5 bases and J lost 8; bases outside the gene matches: 12. Germline-derived CDR1 and CDR2 are SEHNR and FQNEAQ (reference sequence). This CDR3 is 15 amino acids long. The variable domain in full, with the rest retrieved from reference TRBV7-9 and TRBJ2-1, is DTGVSQNPRHKITKRGQNVTFRCDPISEHNRLYWYRQTLGQGPEFLTYFQNEAQLEKSRLLSDRFSAERPKGSFSTLEIQRTEQGDSAMYLCASSRRQGLEDEQFFGPGTRLTVL.

J is TRBJ1-1 and V is TRBV9; TRBD1 might be the D (5 bases). This CDR3 is built from 18 residues. CDR1 SGDLS and CDR2 YYNGEE come from the germline V gene. Trimming cost V 3 bases and J 0 bases, with 21 bases left between them. In DNA form, the CDR3 reads TGTGCCAGCAGCGCGAGGGCGGGGCCGCGGGGACTGAACACTGAAGCTTTCTTT. This translates into CASSARAGPRGLNTEAFF.

The chain is built from TRBV5-4 and TRBJ1-2; D is perhaps TRBD1 (5 bases). The germline gives CDR1 SGHNT, CDR2 YYREEE (reference sequence). The V end was cut by 2 bases, the J end by 3 bases, with 8 bases between. The CDR3 runs to 13 residues. The CDR3 nucleotides are TGTGCCAGCAGCTTCGACAGAGACTATGGCTACACCTTC. This sequence encodes CASSFDRDYGYTF.

About this clone: Different DNA sequences within this sample yield the same CDR3. The CDR3 DNA is TGTGCCAGCAGCGTAGTCGGGGCCACAGATACGCAGTATTTT. Its translation is CASSVVGATDTQYF. The rearrangement links TRBV9 to TRBJ2-3; the D call may be TRBD1 or TRBD2 (5 bases each). This CDR3 has 14 residues. Trimming left V 0 bases short and J 2 bases short, with 7 bases between. Germline-derived CDR1 and CDR2 are SGDLS and YYNGEE.

There are many counts of this clone. The genes are TRBV7-9 and TRBJ1-2, with unresolved D. This CDR3 has 12 amino acids. Trimming removed 1 base from V and 4 bases from J, with 4 bases in between. Germline-derived CDR1 and CDR2 are SEHNR and FQNEAQ (reference sequence). The CDR3 coding sequence is TGTGCCAGCAGCTTAGAGAGCTATGGCTACACCTTC. This sequence encodes CASSLESYGYTF.

This sequence joins TRBV7-9 and TRBJ2-3; 8 bases fit TRBD1. The V gene's germline CDR1 is SEHNR and CDR2 FQNEAQ (reference sequence). Germline trimming cut 1 base from V and 5 bases from J; bases unmatched to any gene: 8. The CDR3 spans 16 residues. The CDR3 nucleotides are TGTGCCAGCAGCTTAGGGGACAGGAGGGCGGGAGATACGCAGTATTTT. Translation: CASSLGDRRAGDTQYF.

This clone was observed a few times. The chain combines TRBV18 with TRBJ1-3; 9 bases are a match to TRBD1. Unmatched junction bases numbered 2, after V lost 2 bases and J lost 3 bases. Germline lookup yields CDR1 KGHSH and CDR2 LQKENI. The CDR3 consists of 15 residues. CDR3 coding DNA: TGTGCCAGCTCACCAGACAGGGGGATTGGAAACACCATATATTTT. Protein product: CASSPDRGIGNTIYF.

CDR3 nucleotides: TGTGCCAGCAGCCTACCCCTTCGAGGTAGCACTGAAGCTTTCTTT. It codes for CASSLPLRGSTEAFF. The J gene is TRBJ1-1, the V gene TRBV11-1; no clear D. The V end was cut by 5 bases, the J end by 4 bases, with 17 bases between. The CDR3 has 15 amino acids. Per germline, CDR1 SGHAT and CDR2 FQDESV (reference sequence).

V usage is TRBV7-8 and J usage is TRBJ1-4, with 8 bases fitting TRBD1. V dropped 5 bases and J dropped 7; count of bases not matched to a gene: 9. Germline lookup yields CDR1 SGHVS and CDR2 FQNEAQ. The CDR3 is 15 amino acids. CDR3: CASSPLQGEGEKLFF. DNA for the CDR3: TGTGCCAGCAGCCCGTTACAGGGGGAGGGTGAAAAACTGTTTTTT. The complete variable domain, with remaining parts taken from reference TRBV7-8 and TRBJ1-4, reads GAGVSQSPRYKVAKRGQDVALRCDPISGHVSLFWYQQALGQGPEFLTYFQNEAQLDKSGLPSDRFFAERPEGSVSTLKIQRTQQEDSAVYLCASSPLQGEGEKLFFGSGTQLSVL.

This clone occurred a few times. V is TRBV5-1 and J is TRBJ2-5; D gene ambiguous. Germline V gene sequence: CDR1 SGHRS, CDR2 YFSETQ. Trimming removed 2 bases at V and 0 bases at J, with 11 bases between. The CDR3 has 15 amino acids. CDR3: CASSFGVSYQETQYF. In DNA, the CDR3 is TGCGCCAGCAGCTTTGGGGTCTCGTACCAAGAGACCCAGTACTTC.

J is TRBJ1-1 and V is TRBV28; possible D gene TRBD1, 5 bases. The V gene's germline CDR1 is MDHEN and CDR2 SYDVKM. The V and J ends lost 7 bases and 5 bases respectively, with 14 bases between them. This CDR3 has 13 amino acids. The CDR3 loop is CASTATRGTEAFF. CDR3 bases: TGTGCCAGCACCGCAACGCGGGGGACTGAAGCTTTCTTT.

Worth noting for this clone: This sample also contains other DNA sequences that code for the same CDR3. The chain couples TRBV28 to TRBJ1-2; the D is unclear. CDR1 MDHEN and CDR2 SYDVKM come from the germline V gene. The CDR3 consists of 12 residues. V lost 2 bases, J lost 5 bases, and 6 bases lay in between. The CDR3 reads CASSLNGYGYTF. The CDR3, as DNA: TGTGCCAGCAGTTTAAACGGATATGGCTACACCTTC.

The chain carries TRBV2 and TRBJ2-7; D might be TRBD2 (6 bases). The CDR3 spans 16 residues. Trimming stripped 7 bases from V and 0 bases from J, with 19 bases between. Germline V CDR1 and CDR2: SNHLY, FYNNEI. The CDR3 protein is CASTLSGAGPSYEQYF. CDR3 sequence (DNA): TGTGCCAGCACCCTCAGCGGAGCGGGCCCCTCCTACGAGCAGTACTTC.

Comment on this clone: The likely explanation is a read error, given a far larger clone one base away. Different DNA sequences within this sample yield the same CDR3. The rearrangement uses TRBV29-1 and TRBJ1-2; D not resolved. Trimming cost V 4 bases and J 7 bases, with 13 bases left between them. CDR1 and CDR2 (germline): SQVTM, ANQGSEA. The CDR3 spans 12 residues. CDR3 sequence reads: CSVGAGRVGYTF. CDR3 nucleotides: TGCAGCGTTGGCGCGGGGAGGGTTGGCTACACCTTC.

The rearrangement links TRBV10-1 to TRBJ2-7, with 7 bases that match TRBD1. The ends lost 6 bases at V and 2 bases at J; junction bases unmatched: 10. The germline V gene has CDR1 WNHNN and CDR2 SYGVQD (reference sequence). CDR3 length: 15 amino acids. The CDR3 sequence is CASRVRVDRTYEQYF. CDR3 nucleotides: TGCGCCAGCAGGGTCCGTGTGGACAGGACCTACGAGCAGTACTTC.

The chain uses TRBV27 and TRBJ2-7; TRBD1 or TRBD2 may be the D gene (6 bases each). Trimming pared 4 bases from V and 5 bases from J, leaving 18 bases between. From germline, CDR1 is MNHEY and CDR2 SMNVEV (reference sequence). The CDR3 length is 15 residues. The CDR3 loop reads CASSSFRQGRHEQYF. The CDR3 region has the DNA TGTGCCAGCAGTTCTTTTCGTCAGGGGAGGCACGAGCAGTACTTC.

On this clone: In the same sample, other DNA sequences code for this CDR3. This chain joins TRBV7-3 and TRBJ2-3; 9 bases align to TRBD2. Per the germline V gene, CDR1 is SGHTA and CDR2 is FQGTGA. The CDR3 has 15 amino acids. The J segment lost 5 bases and the V segment lost 2 bases, leaving 5 bases of the junction unmatched. The CDR3 DNA reads TGTGCCAGCAGCTTATCCGGCGGGAGGGGAGATACGCAGTATTTT. Translated, it gives CASSLSGGRGDTQYF.

This clone was picked up one time. J is TRBJ2-5 and V is TRBV18, with D perhaps being TRBD1 or TRBD2 (6 bases each). CDR1 and CDR2 (germline): KGHSH, LQKENI. The CDR3 is 15 amino acids. V was shortened by 3 bases and J by 1 base, with 12 bases between the two germline ends. CDR3: CASSPRGGTQETQYF. For the CDR3, the DNA is TGTGCCAGCTCACCCCGAGGGGGGACCCAAGAGACCCAGTACTTC.

On this clone itself: Other DNA sequences in the sample encode the same CDR3. The V gene is TRBV28, the J gene TRBJ2-7; no firm D call. Germline assignment: CDR1 MDHEN and CDR2 SYDVKM. The CDR3 has 11 residues. The V and J ends lost 5 bases and 3 bases respectively, with 5 bases between them. CDR3 in DNA: TGTGCCAGCAGTCTTCTCTACGAGCAGTACTTC. Amino acid sequence: CASSLLYEQYF.

This clone was counted once. CDR3 in amino acids: CASSIALPDTQYF. The CDR3 DNA sequence: TGTGCCAGTAGTATAGCCCTTCCAGATACGCAGTATTTT. The chain links TRBV19 to TRBJ2-3; no reliable D call. This CDR3 has 13 residues. Deletions cut 1 base from V and 4 bases from J, with 6 bases between. The germline CDR1 and CDR2 sequences are LNHDA and SQIVND (reference sequence).

This rearrangement joins TRBV27 to TRBJ1-2; 7 bases are shared with TRBD1. CDR1 and CDR2 (germline): MNHEY, SMNVEV (reference sequence). CDR3 length: 17 residues. The trim removed 6 bases at V and 5 bases at J, leaving 18 bases unmatched. DNA of the CDR3: TGTGCCAGCAGCCCTCTCACCCTCTCGACAGGGCGGTATGGCTACACCTTC. This translates into CASSPLTLSTGRYGYTF.

The chain couples TRBV5-1 to TRBJ2-7; no reliable D call. Germline V CDR1 and CDR2: SGHRS, YFSETQ. This CDR3 has 15 amino acids. V was trimmed by 6 bases and J by 1 base, leaving 17 bases between them. The CDR3 spells CASKELAGESYEQYF. CDR3 bases: TGCGCCAGCAAGGAATTAGCTGGAGAGTCCTACGAGCAGTACTTC.

This clone appeared many times. The CDR3 DNA sequence: TGTGCCAGCAGCTTGCAGGGGGCGGCCCAAGAGACCCAGTACTTC. This translates into CASSLQGAAQETQYF. The rearrangement links TRBV5-5 to TRBJ2-5, with 8 bases aligning to TRBD1. Germline V CDR1 and CDR2: SGHKS, YYEKEE (reference sequence). The CDR3 is made up of 15 amino acids. Losses at the gene ends were 1 base for V and 1 base for J; bases not matched to a gene: 3. The complete variable domain, with remaining parts taken from reference TRBV5-5 and TRBJ2-5, reads DAGVTQSPTHLIKTRGQQVTLRCSPISGHKSVSWYQQVLGQGPQFIFQYYEKEERGRGNFPDRFSARQFPNYSSELNVNALLLGDSALYLCASSLQGAAQETQYFGPGTRLLVL.

The CDR3 protein is CASSASGLADYNEQFF. CDR3 DNA sequence: TGTGCCAGCAGTGCCTCGGGGCTAGCCGACTACAATGAGCAGTTCTTC. V gene TRBV27 combines with J gene TRBJ2-1; D may be TRBD1 or TRBD2 (5 bases each). Trimming shortened V by 5 bases and J by 3 bases, and 17 bases separated the two germline ends. This CDR3 has 16 residues. Germline CDR1 MNHEY, CDR2 SMNVEV (reference sequence).

The rearrangement links TRBV10-1 to TRBJ2-1; D may be TRBD1 (6 bases). Trimming removed 3 bases from V and 11 bases from J, with 11 bases in between. This CDR3 is built from 12 residues. CDR1 is WNHNN, CDR2 SYGVQD, per germline (reference sequence). CDR3 region: CASSDGQLKQFF. CDR3 nucleotides: TGCGCCAGCAGTGATGGACAGCTTAAGCAGTTCTTC.